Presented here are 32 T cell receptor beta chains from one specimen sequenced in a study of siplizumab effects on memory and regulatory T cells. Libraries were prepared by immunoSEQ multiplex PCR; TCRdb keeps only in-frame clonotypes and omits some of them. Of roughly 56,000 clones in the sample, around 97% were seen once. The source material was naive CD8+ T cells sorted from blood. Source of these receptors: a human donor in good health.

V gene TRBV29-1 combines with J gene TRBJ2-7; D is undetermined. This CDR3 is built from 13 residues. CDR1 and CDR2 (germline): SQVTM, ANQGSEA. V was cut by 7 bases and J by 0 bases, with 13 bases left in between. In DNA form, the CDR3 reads TGCAGCGCCCTGACTTCCCGCTCCTACGAGCAGTACTTC. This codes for CSALTSRSYEQYF.

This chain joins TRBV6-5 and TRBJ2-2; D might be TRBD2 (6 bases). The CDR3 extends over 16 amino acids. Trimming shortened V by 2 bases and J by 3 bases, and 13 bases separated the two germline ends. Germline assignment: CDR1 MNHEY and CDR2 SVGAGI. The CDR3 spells CASSYPRLGDTGELFF. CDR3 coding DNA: TGTGCCAGCAGTTACCCCCGACTAGGGGACACCGGGGAGCTGTTTTTT.

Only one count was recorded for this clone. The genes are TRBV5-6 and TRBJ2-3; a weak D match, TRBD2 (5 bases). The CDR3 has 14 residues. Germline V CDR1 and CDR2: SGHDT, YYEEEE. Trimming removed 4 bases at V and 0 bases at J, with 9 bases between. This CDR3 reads CASSQRTSTDTQYF. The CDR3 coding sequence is TGTGCCAGCAGCCAAAGGACTAGCACAGATACGCAGTATTTT.

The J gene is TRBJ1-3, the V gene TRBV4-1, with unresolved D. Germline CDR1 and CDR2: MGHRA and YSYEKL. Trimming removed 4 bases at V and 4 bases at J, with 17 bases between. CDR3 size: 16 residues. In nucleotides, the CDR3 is TGCGCCAGCAGCCGCGACCCGTGGGCAGCGGGAAACACCATATATTTT. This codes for CASSRDPWAAGNTIYF.

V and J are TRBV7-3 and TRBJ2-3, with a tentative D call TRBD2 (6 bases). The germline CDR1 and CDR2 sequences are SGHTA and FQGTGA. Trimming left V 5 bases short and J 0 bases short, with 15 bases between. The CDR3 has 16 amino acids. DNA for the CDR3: TGTGCCAGCAGCCGAAAGGGGCGGGAAAGCACAGATACGCAGTATTTT. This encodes CASSRKGRESTDTQYF.

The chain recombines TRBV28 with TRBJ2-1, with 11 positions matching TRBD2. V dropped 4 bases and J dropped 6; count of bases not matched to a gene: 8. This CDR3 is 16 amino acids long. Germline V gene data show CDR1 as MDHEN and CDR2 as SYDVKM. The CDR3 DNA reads TGTGCCAGCAGTTCGCCACTAGCGGGAGCCCTCAATGAGCAGTTCTTC. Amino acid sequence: CASSSPLAGALNEQFF.

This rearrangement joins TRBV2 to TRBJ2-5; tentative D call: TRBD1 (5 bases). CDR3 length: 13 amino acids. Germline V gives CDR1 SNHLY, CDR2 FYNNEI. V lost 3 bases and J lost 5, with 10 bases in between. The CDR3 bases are TGTGCCAGCAGTGATCTCAGGGTGGAGACCCAGTACTTC. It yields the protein CASSDLRVETQYF.

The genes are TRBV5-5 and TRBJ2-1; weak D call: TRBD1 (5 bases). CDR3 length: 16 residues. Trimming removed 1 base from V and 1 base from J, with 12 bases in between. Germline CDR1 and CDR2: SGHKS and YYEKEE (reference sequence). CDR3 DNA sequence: TGTGCCAGCAGCTTGCCCTGGACACCATCCTACAATGAGCAGTTCTTC. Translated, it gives CASSLPWTPSYNEQFF.

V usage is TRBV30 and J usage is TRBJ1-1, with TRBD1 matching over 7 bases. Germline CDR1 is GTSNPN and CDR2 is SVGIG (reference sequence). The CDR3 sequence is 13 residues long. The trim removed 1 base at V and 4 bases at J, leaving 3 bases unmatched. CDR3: CAWSGQGSTEAFF. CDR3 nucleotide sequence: TGTGCCTGGAGTGGACAGGGAAGCACTGAAGCTTTCTTT.

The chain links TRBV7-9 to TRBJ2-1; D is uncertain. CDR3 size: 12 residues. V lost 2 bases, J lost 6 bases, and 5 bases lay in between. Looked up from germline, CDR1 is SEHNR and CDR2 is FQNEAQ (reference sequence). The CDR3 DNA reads TGTGCCAGCAGCTTATCTGGCAATGAGCAGTTCTTC. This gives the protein CASSLSGNEQFF.

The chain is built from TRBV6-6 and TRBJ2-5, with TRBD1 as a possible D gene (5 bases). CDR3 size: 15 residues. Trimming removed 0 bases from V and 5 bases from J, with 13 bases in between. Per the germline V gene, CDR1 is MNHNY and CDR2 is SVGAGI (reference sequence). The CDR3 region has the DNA TGTGCCAGCAGTTACTCGAATTCAGGGTACGAGACCCAGTACTTC. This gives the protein CASSYSNSGYETQYF.

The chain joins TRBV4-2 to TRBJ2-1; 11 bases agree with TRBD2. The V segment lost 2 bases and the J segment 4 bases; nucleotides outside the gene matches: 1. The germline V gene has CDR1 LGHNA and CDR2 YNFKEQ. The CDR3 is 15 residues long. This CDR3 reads CASSQTSGSYNEQFF. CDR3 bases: TGTGCCAGCAGCCAAACTAGCGGGAGTTACAATGAGCAGTTCTTC.

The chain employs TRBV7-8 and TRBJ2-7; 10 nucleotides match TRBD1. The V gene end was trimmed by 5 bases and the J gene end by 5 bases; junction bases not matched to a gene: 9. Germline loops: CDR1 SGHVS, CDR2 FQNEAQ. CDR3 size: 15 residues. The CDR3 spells CASSIPGQGINEQYF. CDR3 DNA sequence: TGTGCCAGCAGCATTCCGGGACAGGGGATAAACGAGCAGTACTTC.

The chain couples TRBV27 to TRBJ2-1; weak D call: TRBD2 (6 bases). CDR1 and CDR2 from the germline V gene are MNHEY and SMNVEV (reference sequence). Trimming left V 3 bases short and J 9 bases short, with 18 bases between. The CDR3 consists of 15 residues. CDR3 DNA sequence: TGTGCCAGCAGTTTTGAGGGGACTGGTGGGGGTGAGCAGTTCTTC. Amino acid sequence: CASSFEGTGGGEQFF.

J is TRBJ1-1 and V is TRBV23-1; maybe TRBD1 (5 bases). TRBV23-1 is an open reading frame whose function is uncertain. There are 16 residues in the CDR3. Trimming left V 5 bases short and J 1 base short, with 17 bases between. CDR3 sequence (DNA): TGCGCCAGCAGTTCGAGCAGGGTTGGGCAGAACACTGAAGCTTTCTTT. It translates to CASSSSRVGQNTEAFF.

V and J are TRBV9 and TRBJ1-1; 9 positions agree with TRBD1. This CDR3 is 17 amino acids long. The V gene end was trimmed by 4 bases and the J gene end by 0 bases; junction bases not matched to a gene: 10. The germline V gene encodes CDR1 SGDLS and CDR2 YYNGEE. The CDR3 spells CASSPSSGTGLNTEAFF. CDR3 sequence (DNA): TGTGCCAGCAGCCCTTCGTCCGGGACAGGGTTGAACACTGAAGCTTTCTTT.

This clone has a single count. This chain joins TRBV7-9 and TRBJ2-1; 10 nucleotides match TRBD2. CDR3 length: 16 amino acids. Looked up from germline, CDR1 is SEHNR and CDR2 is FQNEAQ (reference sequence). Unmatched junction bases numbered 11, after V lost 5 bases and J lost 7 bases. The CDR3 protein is CASSPPLAGLFNEQFF. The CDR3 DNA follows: TGTGCCAGCAGCCCACCACTAGCGGGATTATTTAATGAGCAGTTCTTC.

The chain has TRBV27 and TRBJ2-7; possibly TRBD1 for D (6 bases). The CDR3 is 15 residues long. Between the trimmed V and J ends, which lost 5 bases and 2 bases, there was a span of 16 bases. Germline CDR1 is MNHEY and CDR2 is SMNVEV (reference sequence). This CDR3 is CASSHSVGAAYEQYF. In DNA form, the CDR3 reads TGTGCCAGCAGTCACTCTGTGGGGGCGGCCTACGAGCAGTACTTC.

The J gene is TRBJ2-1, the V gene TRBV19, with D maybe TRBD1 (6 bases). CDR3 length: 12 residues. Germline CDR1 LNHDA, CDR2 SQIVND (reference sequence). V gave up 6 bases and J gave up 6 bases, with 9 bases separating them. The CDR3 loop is CASRLGGNEQFF. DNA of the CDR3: TGTGCCAGTAGGCTAGGGGGCAATGAGCAGTTCTTC.

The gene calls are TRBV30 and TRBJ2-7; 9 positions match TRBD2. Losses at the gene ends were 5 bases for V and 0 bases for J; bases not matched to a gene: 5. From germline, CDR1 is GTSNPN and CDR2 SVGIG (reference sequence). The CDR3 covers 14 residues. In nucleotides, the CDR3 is TGTGCCTGGGCCGGACTAGCGAGCTCCTACGAGCAGTACTTC. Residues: CAWAGLASSYEQYF.

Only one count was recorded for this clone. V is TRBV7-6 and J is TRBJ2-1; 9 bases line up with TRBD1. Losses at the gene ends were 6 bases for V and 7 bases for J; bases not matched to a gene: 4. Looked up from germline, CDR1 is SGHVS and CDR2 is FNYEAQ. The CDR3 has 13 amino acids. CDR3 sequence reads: CASRDRGENEQFF. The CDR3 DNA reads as TGTGCCAGCAGGGACAGGGGTGAGAATGAGCAGTTCTTC.

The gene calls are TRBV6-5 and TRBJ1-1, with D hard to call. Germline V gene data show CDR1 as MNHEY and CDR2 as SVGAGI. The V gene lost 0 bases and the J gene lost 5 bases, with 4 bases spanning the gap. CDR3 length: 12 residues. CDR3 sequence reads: CASSYSRTEAFF. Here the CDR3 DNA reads TGTGCCAGCAGTTACTCGAGGACTGAAGCTTTCTTT.

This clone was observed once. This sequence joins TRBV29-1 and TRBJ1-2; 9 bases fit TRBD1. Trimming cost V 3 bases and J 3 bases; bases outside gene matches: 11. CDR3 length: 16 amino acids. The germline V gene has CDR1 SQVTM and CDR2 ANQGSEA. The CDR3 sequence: CSVEPSQGATDYGYTF. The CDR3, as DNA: TGCAGCGTTGAGCCGTCACAGGGGGCTACAGACTATGGCTACACCTTC.

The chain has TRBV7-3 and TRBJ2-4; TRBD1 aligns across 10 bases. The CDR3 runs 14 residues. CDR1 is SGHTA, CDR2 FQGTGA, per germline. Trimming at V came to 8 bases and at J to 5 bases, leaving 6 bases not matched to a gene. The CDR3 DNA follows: TGTGCCAGCGGACCCGGGACAGGGGAAAACATTCAGTACTTC. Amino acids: CASGPGTGENIQYF.

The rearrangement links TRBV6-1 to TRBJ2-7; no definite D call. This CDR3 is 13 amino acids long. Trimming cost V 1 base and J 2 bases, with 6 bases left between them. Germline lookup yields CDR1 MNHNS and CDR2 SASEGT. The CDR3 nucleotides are TGTGCCAGCAGTGAAGGGGCCCCCTACGAGCAGTACTTC. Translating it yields CASSEGAPYEQYF.

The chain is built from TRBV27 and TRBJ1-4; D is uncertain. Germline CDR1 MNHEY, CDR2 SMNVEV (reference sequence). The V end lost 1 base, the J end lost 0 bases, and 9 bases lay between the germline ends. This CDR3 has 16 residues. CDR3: CASSLFPAATNEKLFF. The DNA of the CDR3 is TGTGCCAGCAGTTTATTTCCTGCTGCAACTAATGAAAAACTGTTTTTT.

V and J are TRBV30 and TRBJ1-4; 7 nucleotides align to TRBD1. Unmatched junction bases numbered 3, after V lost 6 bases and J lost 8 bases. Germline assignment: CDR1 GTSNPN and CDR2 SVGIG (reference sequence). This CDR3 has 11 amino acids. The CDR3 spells CACRGGEKLFF. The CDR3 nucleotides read TGTGCCTGTAGAGGGGGCGAAAAACTGTTTTTT.

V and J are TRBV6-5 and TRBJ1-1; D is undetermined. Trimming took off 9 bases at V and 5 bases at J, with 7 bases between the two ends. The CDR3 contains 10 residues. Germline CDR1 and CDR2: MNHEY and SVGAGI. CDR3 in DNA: TGTGCCAGTGGGGAAACTGAAGCTTTCTTT. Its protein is CASGETEAFF.

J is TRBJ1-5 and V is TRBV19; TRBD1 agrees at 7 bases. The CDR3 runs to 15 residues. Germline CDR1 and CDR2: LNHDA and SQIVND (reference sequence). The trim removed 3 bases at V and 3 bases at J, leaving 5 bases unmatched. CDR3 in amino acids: CASSIGGGPNQPQHF. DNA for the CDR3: TGTGCCAGTAGTATCGGAGGGGGCCCCAATCAGCCCCAGCATTTT. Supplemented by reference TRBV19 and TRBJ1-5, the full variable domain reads DGGITQSPKYLFRKEGQNVTLSCEQNLNHDAMYWYRQDPGQGLRLIYYSQIVNDFQKGDIAEGYSVSREKKESFPLTVTSAQKNPTAFYLCASSIGGGPNQPQHFGDGTRLSIL.

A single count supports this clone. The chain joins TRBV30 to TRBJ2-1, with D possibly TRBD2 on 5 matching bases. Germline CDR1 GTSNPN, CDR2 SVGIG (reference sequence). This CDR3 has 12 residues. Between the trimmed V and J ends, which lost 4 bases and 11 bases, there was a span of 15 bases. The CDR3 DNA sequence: TGTGCCTGGATTGGCGTCAGCGGAAAGCAGTTCTTC. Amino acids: CAWIGVSGKQFF.

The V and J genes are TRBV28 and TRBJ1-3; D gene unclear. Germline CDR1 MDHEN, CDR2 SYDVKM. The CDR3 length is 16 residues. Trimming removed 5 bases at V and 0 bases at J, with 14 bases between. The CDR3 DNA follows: TGTGCCAGCAGTACATGGGATGCTGTCTCTGGAAACACCATATATTTT. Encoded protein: CASSTWDAVSGNTIYF.

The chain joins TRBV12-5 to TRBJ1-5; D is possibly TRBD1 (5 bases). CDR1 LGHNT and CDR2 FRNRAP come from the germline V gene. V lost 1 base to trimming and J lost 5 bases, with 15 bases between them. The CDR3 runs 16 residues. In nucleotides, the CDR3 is TGTGCTAGTGGTTTGGGACTTTGGGGGGATGATCAGCCCCAGCATTTT. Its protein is CASGLGLWGDDQPQHF.